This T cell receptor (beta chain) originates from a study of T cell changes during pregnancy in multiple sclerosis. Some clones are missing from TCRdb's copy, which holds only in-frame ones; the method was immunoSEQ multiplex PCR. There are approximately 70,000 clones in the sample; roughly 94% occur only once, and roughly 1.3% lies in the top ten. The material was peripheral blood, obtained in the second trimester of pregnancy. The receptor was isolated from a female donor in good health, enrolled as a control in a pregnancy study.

CDR3 in amino acids: CASSLRFREGDEQFF. The CDR3 DNA follows: TGTGCCAGCAGCTTACGGTTCCGGGAGGGCGATGAGCAGTTCTTC. The V call is TRBV7-6, the J call TRBJ2-1; 8 bases map to TRBD2. The CDR3 length is 15 residues. Per the germline V gene, CDR1 is SGHVS and CDR2 is FNYEAQ. The V gene end was trimmed by 2 bases and the J gene end by 8 bases; junction bases not matched to a gene: 8.